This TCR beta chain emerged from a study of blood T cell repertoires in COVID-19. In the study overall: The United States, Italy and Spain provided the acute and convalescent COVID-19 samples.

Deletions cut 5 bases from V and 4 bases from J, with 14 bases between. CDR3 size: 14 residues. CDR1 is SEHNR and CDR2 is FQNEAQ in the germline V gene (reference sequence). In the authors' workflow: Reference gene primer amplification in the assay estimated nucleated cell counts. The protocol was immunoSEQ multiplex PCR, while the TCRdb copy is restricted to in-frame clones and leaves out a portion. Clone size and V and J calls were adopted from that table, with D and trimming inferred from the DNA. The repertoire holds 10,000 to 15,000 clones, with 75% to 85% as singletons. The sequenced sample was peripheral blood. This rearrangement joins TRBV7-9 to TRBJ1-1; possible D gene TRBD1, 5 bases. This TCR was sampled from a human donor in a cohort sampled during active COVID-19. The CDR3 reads CASSPDSGVTEAFF. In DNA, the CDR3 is TGTGCCAGCAGCCCCGACAGTGGGGTCACTGAAGCTTTCTTT. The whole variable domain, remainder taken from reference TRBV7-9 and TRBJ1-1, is DTGVSQNPRHKITKRGQNVTFRCDPISEHNRLYWYRQTLGQGPEFLTYFQNEAQLEKSRLLSDRFSAERPKGSFSTLEIQRTEQGDSAMYLCASSPDSGVTEAFFGQGTRLTVV.